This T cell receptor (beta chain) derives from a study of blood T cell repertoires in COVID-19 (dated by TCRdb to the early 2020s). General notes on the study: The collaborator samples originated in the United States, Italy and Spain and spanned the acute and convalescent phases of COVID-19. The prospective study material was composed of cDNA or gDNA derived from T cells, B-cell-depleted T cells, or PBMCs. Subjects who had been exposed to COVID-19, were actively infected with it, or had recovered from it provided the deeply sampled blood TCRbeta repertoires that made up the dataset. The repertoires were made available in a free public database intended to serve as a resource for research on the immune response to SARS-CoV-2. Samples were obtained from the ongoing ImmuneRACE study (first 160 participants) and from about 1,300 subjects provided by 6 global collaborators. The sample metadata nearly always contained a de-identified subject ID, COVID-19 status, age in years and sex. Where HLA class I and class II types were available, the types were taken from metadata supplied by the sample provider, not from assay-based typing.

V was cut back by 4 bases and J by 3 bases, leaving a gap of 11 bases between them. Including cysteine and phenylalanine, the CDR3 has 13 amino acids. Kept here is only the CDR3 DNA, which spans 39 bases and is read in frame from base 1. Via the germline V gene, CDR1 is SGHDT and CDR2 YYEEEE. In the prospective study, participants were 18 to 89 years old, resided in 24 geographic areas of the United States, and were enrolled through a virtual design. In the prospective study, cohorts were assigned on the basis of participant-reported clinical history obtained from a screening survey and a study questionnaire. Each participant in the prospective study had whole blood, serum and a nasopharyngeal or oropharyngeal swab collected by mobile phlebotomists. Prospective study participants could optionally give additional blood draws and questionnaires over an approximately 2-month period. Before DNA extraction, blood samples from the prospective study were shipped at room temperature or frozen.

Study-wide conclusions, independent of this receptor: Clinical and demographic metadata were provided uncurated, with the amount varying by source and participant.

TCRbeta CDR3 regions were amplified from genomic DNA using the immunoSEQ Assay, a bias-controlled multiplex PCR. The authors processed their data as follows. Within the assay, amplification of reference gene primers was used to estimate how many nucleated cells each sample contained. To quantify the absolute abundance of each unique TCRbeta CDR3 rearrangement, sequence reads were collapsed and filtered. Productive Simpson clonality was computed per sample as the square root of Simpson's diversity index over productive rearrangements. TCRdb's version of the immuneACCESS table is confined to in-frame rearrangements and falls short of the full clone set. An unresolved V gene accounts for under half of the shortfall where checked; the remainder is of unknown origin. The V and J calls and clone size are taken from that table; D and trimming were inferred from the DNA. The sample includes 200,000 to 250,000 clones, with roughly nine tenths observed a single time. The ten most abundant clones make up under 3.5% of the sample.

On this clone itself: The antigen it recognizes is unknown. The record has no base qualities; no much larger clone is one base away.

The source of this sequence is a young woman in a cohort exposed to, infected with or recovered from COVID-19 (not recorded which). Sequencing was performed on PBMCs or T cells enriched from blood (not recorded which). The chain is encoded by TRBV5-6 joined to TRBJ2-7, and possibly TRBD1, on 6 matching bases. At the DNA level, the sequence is TGTGCCAGCAGCCCCGGGACACTCTACGAGCAGTACTTC. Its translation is CASSPGTLYEQYF. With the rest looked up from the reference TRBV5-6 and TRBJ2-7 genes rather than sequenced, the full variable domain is DAGVTQSPTHLIKTRGQQVTLRCSPKSGHDTVSWYQQALGQGPQFIFQYYEEEERQRGNFPDRFSGHQFPNYSSELNVNALLLGDSALYLCASSPGTLYEQYFGPGTRLTVT.